The 19 T cell receptor beta chains listed next were all sequenced from one sample in a study of regulatory T cells in long-lasting Graves disease. Library construction for TCR beta used iRepertoire HTBI primers and Arm-PCR of CDR3 regions. TCRdb processed the multiplex PCR reads anew with MiXCR; each CDR3 protein has one entry. This table holds around 480,000 distinct CDR3 sequences, about 16% found once. Time point defined: newly diagnosed GD, antithyroid drugs for less than 3 months. RNA extracted from PBMCs served as the sequencing template. The same specimen was also included in a second study, on T cells in Graves' hyperthyroidism and ophthalmopathy.

This material consisted of peripheral blood mononuclear cells (PBMCs), taken at new diagnosis, from a patient treated with antithyroid drugs. The receptors come from a woman aged 40 to 65 with Graves disease.

This clonotype was detected only a few times. V is TRBV30 and J is TRBJ1-2; perhaps TRBD1 as D (5 bases). The CDR3 is 13 residues long. Trimming cost V 4 bases and J 4 bases, with 13 bases left between them. CDR1 and CDR2 (germline): GTSNPN, SVGIG (reference sequence). CDR3 sequence: CAWMGGLFYGYTF. CDR3 nucleotides: TGTGCCTGGATGGGGGGACTCTTCTATGGCTACACCTTC.

The sample holds a few counts of this clonotype. Since the CDR3 does not end with the conserved phenylalanine or tryptophan, this likely comes from a read error. This chain joins TRBV18 and TRBJ1-1, with D tentatively TRBD1 (6 bases). The CDR3 loop spans 14 amino acids. CDR1 is KGHSH, CDR2 LQKENI, per germline. V lost 3 bases and J 6 bases, leaving 14 bases between the germline ends. CDR3 bases: TGTGCCAGCTCACCTAACCCGGGACACCCTGAAGCTTTCTCT. This codes for CASSPNPGHPEAFS.

Comments on this clonotype: A much larger clone differs by one base, so this may be a read error. This chain joins TRBV7-9 and TRBJ2-7, with D maybe TRBD1 (6 bases). The CDR3 is 13 amino acids. The V gene lost 10 bases and the J gene lost 7 bases, with 20 bases spanning the gap. Germline V CDR1 and CDR2: SEHNR, FQNEAQ (reference sequence). The CDR3 reads CATQAGVSNEQYF. In DNA form, the CDR3 reads TGTGCCACCCAAGCAGGGGTGAGCAATGAGCAGTACTTC.

The gene calls are TRBV7-6 and TRBJ2-1, with a possible D match to TRBD2 (5 bases). V lost 5 bases to trimming and J lost 12 bases, with 20 bases between them. The CDR3 totals 14 residues. Looked up from germline, CDR1 is SGHVS and CDR2 is FNYEAQ. The CDR3 here is CASSPLYGVPGQFF. The CDR3 nucleotides are TGTGCCAGCAGCCCCCTATACGGGGTCCCCGGGCAGTTCTTC.

This clonotype has a handful of counts. The chain combines TRBV3-1 with TRBJ1-2, with 7 positions matching TRBD1. V shed 2 bases and J 6 bases; nucleotides not matched to a gene: 6. In germline, CDR1 is LGHDT, CDR2 YNNKEL (reference sequence). The CDR3 covers 14 residues. This chain's CDR3 is CASSQRGRLDGYTF. CDR3 nucleotide sequence: TGTGCCAGCAGCCAAAGGGGGCGCTTGGATGGCTACACCTTC. The variable domain in full, with the rest retrieved from reference TRBV3-1 and TRBJ1-2, is DTAVSQTPKYLVTQMGNDKSIKCEQNLGHDTMYWYKQDSKKFLKIMFSYNNKELIINETVPNRFSPKSPDKAHLNLHINSLELGDSAVYFCASSQRGRLDGYTFGSGTRLTVV.

This clonotype was counted many times. The chain joins TRBV6-1 to TRBJ1-5, with D unclear. The V gene's germline CDR1 is MNHNS and CDR2 SASEGT. This CDR3 is 15 amino acids long. V lost 5 bases and J 0 bases, leaving 11 bases between the germline ends. The CDR3: CASSPRWASNQPQHF. CDR3 nucleotides: TGTGCCAGCAGTCCGCGATGGGCTAGCAATCAGCCCCAGCATTTT.

The chain employs TRBV6-1 and TRBJ1-4; 9 nucleotides line up with TRBD1. V shed 6 bases, J shed 8 bases, and the junction held 7 bases outside the gene matches. Germline V lookup: CDR1 MNHNS, CDR2 SASEGT. CDR3 length equals 14 residues. CDR3 amino acids: CASSPDRGLEKLFF. Here the CDR3 DNA reads TGTGCCAGCAGCCCGGACAGGGGTTTGGAAAAACTGTTTTTT.

This rearrangement joins TRBV7-9 to TRBJ1-5; no reliable D call. Germline CDR1 SEHNR, CDR2 FQNEAQ (reference sequence). There are 13 residues in the CDR3. Trimming removed 4 bases at V and 9 bases at J, with 13 bases between. CDR3 loop: CASSYDGRAPQHF. As DNA, the CDR3 is TGTGCCAGCAGCTATGACGGGCGGGCGCCCCAGCATTTT. The full variable domain, rest sourced from reference TRBV7-9 and TRBJ1-5, is DTGVSQNPRHKITKRGQNVTFRCDPISEHNRLYWYRQTLGQGPEFLTYFQNEAQLEKSRLLSDRFSAERPKGSFSTLEIQRTEQGDSAMYLCASSYDGRAPQHFGDGTRLSIL.

The chain combines TRBV5-1 with TRBJ1-3, with a tentative D call TRBD1 (5 bases). V was shortened by 4 bases and J by 4 bases, with 12 bases between the two germline ends. Per germline, CDR1 SGHRS and CDR2 YFSETQ. The CDR3 has 14 residues. The CDR3 sequence: CASSQRGEGNTIYF. CDR3 DNA sequence: TGCGCCAGCAGCCAGAGGGGAGAGGGAAACACCATATATTTT.

The chain combines TRBV19 with TRBJ2-7; D gene ambiguous. V lost 3 bases and J lost 6, with 9 bases in between. Germline CDR1 and CDR2: LNHDA and SQIVND (reference sequence). This CDR3 is 12 amino acids long. CDR3 in amino acids: CASSILGSEQYF. The CDR3 coding sequence is TGTGCCAGTAGTATTCTAGGTAGCGAGCAGTACTTC. Full variable domain (remainder filled in from reference TRBV19 and TRBJ2-7): DGGITQSPKYLFRKEGQNVTLSCEQNLNHDAMYWYRQDPGQGLRLIYYSQIVNDFQKGDIAEGYSVSREKKESFPLTVTSAQKNPTAFYLCASSILGSEQYFGPGTRLTVT.

This clonotype was seen more than once but under ten times. The genes are TRBV9 and TRBJ1-1; TRBD1 agrees at 12 bases. CDR3 length: 16 residues. Germline-derived CDR1 and CDR2 are SGDLS and YYNGEE. J gave up 4 bases and V 3 bases, and 7 bases lay outside the gene matches. CDR3 nucleotide sequence: TGTGCCAGCAGCGAGGGACAGGGGGCGCGGGGCACTGAAGCTTTCTTT. It translates to CASSEGQGARGTEAFF.

The table lists this clonotype with many counts. This chain joins TRBV30 and TRBJ2-3; maybe TRBD1 (6 bases). CDR1 and CDR2 (germline): GTSNPN, SVGIG (reference sequence). Trimming left V 0 bases short and J 7 bases short, with 23 bases between. CDR3 size: 17 residues. The CDR3 sequence: CAWSVYARVDQGNTQYF. As DNA, the CDR3 is TGTGCCTGGAGTGTATATGCTAGGGTCGACCAGGGGAATACGCAGTATTTT.

This clonotype was detected many times. The rearrangement links TRBV30 to TRBJ2-1, with D maybe TRBD2 (6 bases). Trimming took off 2 bases at V and 5 bases at J, with 10 bases between the two ends. The V gene's germline CDR1 is GTSNPN and CDR2 SVGIG (reference sequence). The CDR3 length is 13 residues. The CDR3 coding sequence is TGTGCCTGGAGTCGGGGGTTGGACAATGAGCAGTTCTTC. It codes for CAWSRGLDNEQFF. Complete variable domain (other parts from reference TRBV30 and TRBJ2-1): SQTIHQWPATLVQPVGSPLSLECTVEGTSNPNLYWYRQAAGRGLQLLFYSVGIGQISSEVPQNLSASRPQDRQFILSSKKLLLSDSGFYLCAWSRGLDNEQFFGPGTRLTVL.

A few counts support this clonotype. This chain uses TRBV28 with TRBJ1-2; weak D call: TRBD1 (6 bases). CDR1 MDHEN and CDR2 SYDVKM come from the germline V gene. This CDR3 region has 17 residues. Trimming cost V 7 bases and J 4 bases, with 25 bases left between them. CDR3 in amino acids: CASMKVTGTPFGYGYTF. As DNA, the CDR3 is TGTGCCAGCATGAAGGTTACCGGGACACCCTTTGGCTATGGCTACACCTTC.

This clonotype has only a few counts. V is TRBV20-1 and J is TRBJ1-1; D remains unclear. V lost 3 bases and J 0 bases, leaving 11 bases between the germline ends. This CDR3 comprises 14 residues. Per germline, CDR1 DFQATT and CDR2 SNEGSKA (reference sequence). In DNA, the CDR3 is TGCAGTGCTAGGAAAGTCGGGGTGAACACTGAAGCTTTCTTT. Its protein is CSARKVGVNTEAFF.

This clonotype has more than one count but fewer than ten. The J gene is TRBJ1-2, the V gene TRBV6-1; D perhaps matches TRBD1 (6 bases). V was trimmed by 6 bases and J by 2 bases, leaving 13 bases between them. Germline CDR1 reads MNHNS; CDR2 reads SASEGT. There are 14 residues in the CDR3. The CDR3 spells CASSKRGANYGYTF. In DNA, the CDR3 is TGTGCCAGCAGCAAGCGGGGGGCAAACTATGGCTACACCTTC.

In its sample, this clonotype was seen many times. The chain carries TRBV2 and TRBJ2-7; D is possibly TRBD2 (6 bases). From germline, CDR1 is SNHLY and CDR2 FYNNEI. There are 12 residues in the CDR3. V was cut by 8 bases and J by 2 bases, with 10 bases left in between. The CDR3 sequence is CASGGITYEQYF. The CDR3 coding sequence is TGTGCCAGCGGGGGGATTACCTACGAGCAGTACTTC.

The table lists this clonotype with many counts. The V call is TRBV12-3 or TRBV12-4, the J call TRBJ1-5, with D perhaps TRBD1 (5 bases). V lost 6 bases and J lost 5, with 11 bases in between. The CDR3 has 13 residues. The CDR3 region has the DNA TGTGCCAGCAGCTCCGACAGTTATCAGCCCCAGCATTTT. Amino acids: CASSSDSYQPQHF.

There are a few counts of this clonotype. CDR3 region: CASGKGANQPQHF. DNA of the CDR3: TGTGCCAGCGGGAAGGGGGCTAATCAGCCCCAGCATTTT. The V and J genes are TRBV6-1 and TRBJ1-5, with 7 bases lining up with TRBD1. Unmatched junction bases numbered 5, after V lost 8 bases and J lost 4 bases. The germline V gene encodes CDR1 MNHNS and CDR2 SASEGT. The CDR3 consists of 13 residues.